The 19 T cell receptor beta chains listed next were all sequenced from one sample in a study of neurological immune-mediated disorders. Time point specified: longitudinal time-point 2. TCRdb reprocessed the 5' RACE reads via MiXCR and lists one record per CDR3 protein. The sample holds about 49,000 distinct CDR3 sequences, about an eighth seen once. Sequencing used PBMCs. Receptors originate from a male donor with HTLV-1-associated myelopathy (HAM/TSP).

This clonotype was detected ten times or more. This chain uses TRBV20-1 with TRBJ1-1; 10 nucleotides agree with TRBD1. Germline V lookup: CDR1 DFQATT, CDR2 SNEGSKA (reference sequence). The CDR3 spans 13 residues. With 5 bases clipped from V and 5 bases from J, the junction kept 5 bases outside the gene matches. The CDR3 reads CSALGQGKTEAFF. The DNA of the CDR3 is TGCAGTGCTTTGGGACAGGGGAAGACTGAAGCTTTCTTT.

In this sample, this clonotype turned up many times. The chain combines TRBV9 with TRBJ1-3; 7 bases agree with TRBD1. The germline CDR1 and CDR2 sequences are SGDLS and YYNGEE. This CDR3 contains 14 residues. The V and J ends lost 3 bases and 4 bases, in that order; junction bases with no gene match: 4. The CDR3 DNA follows: TGTGCCAGCAGCGCCAGGACAGGAGGAAACACCATATATTTT. This encodes CASSARTGGNTIYF. Supplemented by reference TRBV9 and TRBJ1-3, the full variable domain reads DSGVTQTPKHLITATGQRVTLRCSPRSGDLSVYWYQQSLDQGLQFLIQYYNGEERAKGNILERFSAQQFPDLHSELNLSSLELGDSALYFCASSARTGGNTIYFGEGSWLTVV.

This clonotype was seen many times. In nucleotides, the CDR3 is TGTGCCAGCCGGGACAACTATAATTCACCCCTCCACTTT. Its protein is CASRDNYNSPLHF. The chain combines TRBV12-3 or TRBV12-4 with TRBJ1-6; D possibly corresponds to TRBD1 (6 bases). Trimming took off 8 bases at V and 3 bases at J, with 8 bases between the two ends. This CDR3 has 13 residues.

There are many counts of this clonotype. The chain has TRBV5-5 and TRBJ2-7; D is uncertain. V lost 2 bases, J lost 3 bases, and 12 bases lay in between. The germline gives CDR1 SGHKS, CDR2 YYEKEE (reference sequence). The CDR3 is 14 amino acids. This CDR3 reads CASSFGSGFYEQYF. CDR3 nucleotides: TGTGCCAGCAGCTTCGGATCCGGTTTCTACGAGCAGTACTTC. The full variable domain, completed using reference TRBV5-5 and TRBJ2-7, is DAGVTQSPTHLIKTRGQQVTLRCSPISGHKSVSWYQQVLGQGPQFIFQYYEKEERGRGNFPDRFSARQFPNYSSELNVNALLLGDSALYLCASSFGSGFYEQYFGPGTRLTVT.

This clonotype was recorded many times. The rearrangement links TRBV5-5 to TRBJ2-5; D ambiguous. Germline V CDR1 and CDR2: SGHKS, YYEKEE (reference sequence). The V gene lost 2 bases and the J gene lost 5 bases, with 13 bases spanning the gap. The CDR3 totals 14 residues. The CDR3 DNA is TGTGCCAGCAGCTTAGGACCGGACGGCGAGACCCAGTACTTC. Residues: CASSLGPDGETQYF.

Points on this clonotype: A much more abundant neighbour one base away suggests this may be a read error. The chain has TRBV12-3 or TRBV12-4 and TRBJ2-2; unclear D gene. Trimming cost V 6 bases and J 9 bases, with 11 bases left between them. The CDR3 has 12 amino acids. The chain's CDR3 is CASSPGSRELFF. The DNA for the CDR3 is TGTGCCAGCAGCCCAGGTTCCAGGGAGCTGTTTTTT.

Points on this clonotype: This may stem from a read error, because a much larger clone lies one nucleotide away. The gene calls are TRBV5-1 and TRBJ2-5; a possible D gene is TRBD1 (6 bases). V lost 6 bases, J lost 5 bases, and 14 bases lay in between. This CDR3 spans 13 amino acids. In germline, CDR1 is SGHRS, CDR2 YFSETQ. CDR3 in amino acids: CASTPGVGETQYF. The CDR3 nucleotides are TGCGCCAGCACTCCAGGGGTGGGCGAGACCCAGTACTTC.

There are many counts of this clonotype. The V and J genes are TRBV20-1 and TRBJ2-7, with 10 bases identical to TRBD2. Germline CDR1 DFQATT, CDR2 SNEGSKA (reference sequence). V dropped 4 bases and J dropped 0; count of bases not matched to a gene: 6. The CDR3 sequence is 15 residues long. For the CDR3, the DNA is TGCAGTGCTATTTATAGCGGGAGGAGCTCCTACGAGCAGTACTTC. Translating it yields CSAIYSGRSSYEQYF.

This clonotype was seen ten or more times. The CDR3, as DNA: TGTGCCAGCAGGTGGACAGGGGACACTGAAGCTTTCTTT. Translated: CASRWTGDTEAFF. J is TRBJ1-1 and V is TRBV6-2 or TRBV6-3; 9 positions match TRBD1. The CDR3 extends over 13 amino acids. Looked up from germline, CDR1 is MNHEY and CDR2 is SVGEGT. The junction had 2 bases not matched to a gene; V was cut back by 6 bases and J by 3 bases.

This clonotype has just a few counts. The CDR3 DNA follows: TGTGCCAGCTCACCACTTCCCGGGGGAGCAGATACGCAGTATTTT. Protein product: CASSPLPGGADTQYF. V usage is TRBV18 and J usage is TRBJ2-3; tentatively, D is TRBD2 (6 bases). Germline V lookup: CDR1 KGHSH, CDR2 LQKENI. V lost 1 base to trimming and J lost 4 bases, with 12 bases between them. The CDR3 is 15 residues long. Supplemented by reference TRBV18 and TRBJ2-3, the full variable domain reads NAGVMQNPRHLVRRRGQEARLRCSPMKGHSHVYWYRQLPEEGLKFMVYLQKENIIDESGMPKERFSAEFPKEGPSILRIQQVVRGDSAAYFCASSPLPGGADTQYFGPGTRLTVL.

This clonotype was counted many times. CDR3: CAWRFGGASTGELFF. The CDR3 bases are TGTGCCTGGAGATTCGGGGGGGCTAGCACCGGGGAGCTGTTTTTT. The chain recombines TRBV30 with TRBJ2-2, with 8 positions matching TRBD2. The CDR3 extends over 15 amino acids. Trimming cost V 3 bases and J 4 bases; bases outside gene matches: 7. Germline V gives CDR1 GTSNPN, CDR2 SVGIG (reference sequence).

The table lists this clonotype with many counts. The chain joins TRBV3-1 to TRBJ2-1, with TRBD2 matching over 8 bases. Germline assignment: CDR1 LGHDT and CDR2 YNNKEL (reference sequence). This CDR3 is built from 16 residues. The trim removed 5 bases at V and 7 bases at J, leaving 13 bases unmatched. The CDR3 nucleotides read TGTGCCAGCAGCTACATCAGTCCAGCGGGGGCAAATGAGCAGTTCTTC. Translation gives CASSYISPAGANEQFF.

This clonotype was observed a few times. J is TRBJ1-1 and V is TRBV5-8, with TRBD1 identical over 11 bases. Germline V gene sequence: CDR1 SGHTS, CDR2 YDEGEE. The CDR3 spans 15 residues. V was pared by 6 bases and J by 3 bases, with 7 bases of the junction left unmatched. In DNA, the CDR3 is TGTGCCAGCAAAAGGACAGGGGGCCATCACACTGAAGCTTTCTTT. Its protein product is CASKRTGGHHTEAFF.

This clonotype was found many times. The J gene is TRBJ1-1, the V gene TRBV5-1; no reliable D call. CDR1 and CDR2 (germline): SGHRS, YFSETQ. The CDR3 loop spans 13 amino acids. The V and J ends lost 4 bases and 0 bases respectively, with 7 bases between them. The CDR3 nucleotides read TGCGCCAGCAGCGTAACCTTGAACACTGAAGCTTTCTTT. Its protein product is CASSVTLNTEAFF.

This clonotype has ten or more counts. V usage is TRBV5-1 and J usage is TRBJ1-6; 8 bases align to TRBD1. CDR3 size: 14 residues. J lost 8 bases, V lost 4 bases, and 5 bases had no gene match. Germline loops: CDR1 SGHRS, CDR2 YFSETQ. The CDR3, as DNA: TGCGCCAGCAGCCCCGGGACAGGAGATTCACCCCTCCACTTT. Translating gives CASSPGTGDSPLHF. The full variable domain, with the rest looked up from reference TRBV5-1 and TRBJ1-6, is KAGVTQTPRYLIKTRGQQVTLSCSPISGHRSVSWYQQTPGQGLQFLFEYFSETQRNKGNFPGRFSGRQFSNSRSEMNVSTLELGDSALYLCASSPGTGDSPLHFGNGTRLTVT.

The table lists this clonotype with many counts. The rearrangement uses TRBV18 and TRBJ2-1; D is undetermined. Trimming removed 0 bases at V and 7 bases at J, with 13 bases between. The CDR3 runs to 15 residues. Germline V gene sequence: CDR1 KGHSH, CDR2 LQKENI. The CDR3 protein is CASSPPNSDPNEQFF. Written as DNA, the CDR3 is TGTGCCAGCTCACCACCGAACAGCGACCCGAATGAGCAGTTCTTC. The full variable domain, with the rest looked up from reference TRBV18 and TRBJ2-1, is NAGVMQNPRHLVRRRGQEARLRCSPMKGHSHVYWYRQLPEEGLKFMVYLQKENIIDESGMPKERFSAEFPKEGPSILRIQQVVRGDSAAYFCASSPPNSDPNEQFFGPGTRLTVL.

As regards this clonotype: With a much larger clone just one base away, this may be a read error. This chain uses TRBV28 with TRBJ2-5, with 9 bases fitting TRBD1. This CDR3 contains 15 residues. Germline CDR1 MDHEN, CDR2 SYDVKM. The CDR3 loop reads CARSLWGQGMETQYF. The CDR3 nucleotides read TGTGCCAGAAGTTTATGGGGACAGGGTATGGAGACCCAGTACTTC.

This sequence joins TRBV28 and TRBJ2-4, with D perhaps matching TRBD1 (6 bases). The CDR3 sequence is 15 residues long. CDR1 MDHEN and CDR2 SYDVKM come from the germline V gene. Deletions cut 6 bases from V and 3 bases from J, with 15 bases between. CDR3 sequence (DNA): TGTGCCAGCAGCCCAGGGGAAATGGTCAAAAACATTCAGTACTTC. As protein: CASSPGEMVKNIQYF.

This clonotype was found many times. The chain is built from TRBV7-8 and TRBJ2-3; the D gene is possibly TRBD1 (5 bases). The CDR3 totals 14 residues. V dropped 1 base and J dropped 7 bases, with 12 bases sitting between them. Germline CDR1 and CDR2: SGHVS and FQNEAQ. CDR3 protein: CASSLGGATYTQYF. The CDR3 DNA sequence: TGTGCCAGCAGCTTAGGTGGGGCGACCTATACGCAGTATTTT.